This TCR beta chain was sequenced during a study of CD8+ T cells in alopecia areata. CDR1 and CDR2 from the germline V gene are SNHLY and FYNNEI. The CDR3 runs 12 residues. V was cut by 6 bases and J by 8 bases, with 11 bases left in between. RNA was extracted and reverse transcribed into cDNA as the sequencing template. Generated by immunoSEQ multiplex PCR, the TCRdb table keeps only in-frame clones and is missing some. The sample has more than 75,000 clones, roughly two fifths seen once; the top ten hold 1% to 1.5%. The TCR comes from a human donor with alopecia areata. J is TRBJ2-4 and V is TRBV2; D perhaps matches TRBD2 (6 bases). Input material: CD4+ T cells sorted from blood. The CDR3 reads CASRGEEYIQYF. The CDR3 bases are TGTGCCAGCAGGGGGGAGGAATACATTCAGTACTTC.